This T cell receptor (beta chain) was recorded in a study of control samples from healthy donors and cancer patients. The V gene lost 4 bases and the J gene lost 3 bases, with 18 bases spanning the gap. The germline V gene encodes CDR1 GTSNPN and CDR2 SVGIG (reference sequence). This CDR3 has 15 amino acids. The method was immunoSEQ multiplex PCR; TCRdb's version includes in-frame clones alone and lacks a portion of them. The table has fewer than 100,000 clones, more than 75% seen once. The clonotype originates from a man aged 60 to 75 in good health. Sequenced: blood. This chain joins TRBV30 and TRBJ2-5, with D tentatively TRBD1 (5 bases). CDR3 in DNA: TGTGCCTGGAAGGACATAATGGCCCCTAAAGAGACCCAGTACTTC. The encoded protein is CAWKDIMAPKETQYF. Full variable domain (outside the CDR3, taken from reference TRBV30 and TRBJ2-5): SQTIHQWPATLVQPVGSPLSLECTVEGTSNPNLYWYRQAAGRGLQLLFYSVGIGQISSEVPQNLSASRPQDRQFILSSKKLLLSDSGFYLCAWKDIMAPKETQYFGPGTRLLVL.